Included here is one TCR beta chain sequence, with context. These data originate in a study of blood T cell repertoires in COVID-19. Study in general: From T cells, B-cell-depleted T cells, or PBMCs came the material, which was cDNA or gDNA.

CDR1 and CDR2 from the germline V gene are SGHRS and YFSETQ. This CDR3 spans 11 amino acids. V was shortened by 4 bases and J by 1 base, with 2 bases between the two germline ends. TCRdb's copy holds only in-frame clones and misses some; the assay was immunoSEQ multiplex PCR. The repertoire holds 200,000 to 250,000 clones, with just over 85% as singletons. Donors were grouped by their self-reported clinical history. The chain uses TRBV5-1 and TRBJ2-5; no definite D call. The sample consisted of PBMCs or T cells enriched from blood (not recorded which). The sequence derives from a woman aged 45-60 years with acute COVID-19. The CDR3 sequence: CASSRQETQYF. Here the CDR3 DNA reads TGCGCCAGCAGCCGCCAAGAGACCCAGTACTTC.